This T cell receptor beta chain was sequenced during a study of T cells after yellow fever vaccination. As for the study in general: Where fractions had low cell numbers, libraries were prepared from them with the SMART-Seq v4 Ultra Low Input RNA kit. General study results and limits: The study noted that FACS-sorted repertoires could contain abundant clonotypes contaminating from the bulk population. Few clonotypes appeared in both CD4 and CD8 compartments.

UMIs and a universal primer site were added when TCR cDNA was made by 5'RACE template switching. MiXCR was run by TCRdb on the 5' RACE reads, yielding one entry per CDR3 protein. Among 200,000 to 300,000 distinct CDR3 sequences, 13% were seen once, and the ten largest hold about 0.54%. This clonotype was seen more than once but under ten times. The antigen is not known. Specimen: CD4+ T cells sorted from PBMCs, collected 45 days after the yellow fever booster vaccination. The origin of this receptor is a man aged 25 to 45 who received the YFV17D yellow fever vaccine.

In DNA form, the CDR3 reads TGTGCCAGCAGGCGCGTTACTCTAGCGGGAAGCTACGAGCAGTACTTC. It encodes CASRRVTLAGSYEQYF. The chain combines TRBV6-1 with TRBJ2-7; 9 bases match TRBD2. Germline V CDR1 and CDR2: MNHNS, SASEGT. The CDR3 is made up of 16 amino acids. Trimming removed 6 bases from V and 3 bases from J; junction bases left unmatched: 12.